The sample holds one count of the clone carrying this T cell receptor (beta chain). Its antigen is undetermined. These data originate in a study of post-analysis software for immune sequencing data. The study's findings and limits: Normalized Chao1 diversity in multiple sclerosis patients fell significantly below that of controls. Under the F measure, samples that were prepared in one batch clustered strongly together.

Prepared libraries of TCR beta cDNA carried unique molecular identifiers. It was from approximately 0.91 to 9.4 million T cells that about 500,000 cDNA molecules came. TCRdb re-analysed the PCR reads in MiXCR, keeping a single row per CDR3 protein. The sample has roughly 400,000 distinct CDR3 sequences, 30% to 40% seen once; the top ten hold approximately 7.6%. This receptor was taken from a girl aged 2-10 years with multiple sclerosis. Sequencing used blood.

The CDR3 region has the DNA TGTGCCAGCAGCCAAGTTGCCCCAAACAATGAGCAGTTCTTC. It translates to CASSQVAPNNEQFF. The gene calls are TRBV3-1 and TRBJ2-1, with D unclear. Looked up from germline, CDR1 is LGHDT and CDR2 is YNNKEL (reference sequence). Trimming removed 1 base from V and 5 bases from J, with 9 bases in between. The CDR3 has 14 residues.